Shown below are 29 T cell receptor beta chains from a single sample sequenced in a study of OX40 agonist ivuxolimab in advanced cancers. Sequencing was performed with immunoSEQ multiplex PCR; in TCRdb, only in-frame clones are kept and a portion is missing. The sample shows more than 10,000 clones, 70% to 85% of them seen only once. This sample comprised CD4+ or CD8+ T cells sorted from blood, obtained in a trial of the OX40 agonist ivuxolimab. The receptors were gathered from an adult with an advanced solid tumor such as melanoma, head and neck, liver or kidney cancer.

This sequence joins TRBV7-9 and TRBJ2-3; D possibly corresponds to TRBD1 (5 bases). Germline CDR1 is SEHNR and CDR2 is FQNEAQ (reference sequence). This CDR3 is 15 amino acids long. Trimming took off 5 bases at V and 0 bases at J, with 12 bases between the two ends. CDR3 protein: CASSPPGISTDTQYF. The CDR3 coding sequence is TGTGCCAGCAGCCCCCCAGGGATAAGCACAGATACGCAGTATTTT.

This sequence joins TRBV6-5 and TRBJ2-2, with D hard to call. Germline CDR1 MNHEY, CDR2 SVGAGI. This CDR3 spans 15 amino acids. V was shortened by 7 bases and J by 4 bases, with 16 bases between the two germline ends. The CDR3 nucleotides read TGTGCCAGCACTCTGAGTCAGGAGTCCACCGGGGAGCTGTTTTTT. Amino acid sequence: CASTLSQESTGELFF.

This clone was seen once. The genes are TRBV27 and TRBJ2-1, with D uncertain. CDR1 is MNHEY and CDR2 is SMNVEV in the germline V gene (reference sequence). The CDR3 extends over 16 amino acids. V was clipped by 4 bases and J by 2 bases, with 15 bases between them. CDR3 protein: CASSSLQDPPYNEQFF. The CDR3 nucleotides are TGTGCCAGCAGTTCGTTGCAGGATCCCCCCTACAATGAGCAGTTCTTC.

There are a few counts of this clone. Here the CDR3 DNA reads TGTGCCAGCAGCTTAAGATACGGCAATGAGCAGTTCTTC. It specifies CASSLRYGNEQFF. The chain has TRBV7-2 and TRBJ2-1; D unclear. V was cut by 2 bases and J by 6 bases, with 8 bases left in between. CDR3 length equals 13 residues. CDR1 SGHTA and CDR2 FQGNSA come from the germline V gene.

This clone was found once. The chain couples TRBV2 to TRBJ1-2; D perhaps matches TRBD1 (6 bases). V lost 2 bases and J 3 bases, leaving 7 bases between the germline ends. The CDR3 extends over 13 amino acids. Germline assignment: CDR1 SNHLY and CDR2 FYNNEI. In nucleotides, the CDR3 is TGTGCCAGCAGTGAATCAGGGGACTATGGCTACACCTTC. Its translation is CASSESGDYGYTF.

This clone appeared a single time. V and J are TRBV28 and TRBJ2-6; D gene ambiguous. With 6 bases removed from V and 1 base from J, the gap between germline ends came to 10 bases. CDR1 is MDHEN, CDR2 SYDVKM, per germline. The CDR3 runs to 15 residues. The chain's CDR3 is CASRGSGSGANVLTF. DNA of the CDR3: TGTGCCAGCAGGGGGTCGGGTTCTGGGGCCAACGTCCTGACTTTC.

The rearrangement uses TRBV29-1 and TRBJ2-2; D ambiguous. The CDR3 is made up of 14 amino acids. Trimming shortened V by 3 bases and J by 7 bases, and 15 bases separated the two germline ends. From germline, CDR1 is SQVTM and CDR2 ANQGSEA. In nucleotides, the CDR3 is TGCAGCGTTGAGTTCTGGGATAAGGTCGGGGAGCTGTTTTTT. Translating it yields CSVEFWDKVGELFF.

The gene calls are TRBV2 and TRBJ2-7; a possible D gene is TRBD2 (5 bases). Trimming took off 8 bases at V and 3 bases at J, with 20 bases between the two ends. Per the germline V gene, CDR1 is SNHLY and CDR2 is FYNNEI. CDR3 length: 15 amino acids. The CDR3 bases are TGTGCCAGCCAAAAACTAGAGGATAAGGGCTACGAGCAGTACTTC. Encoded protein: CASQKLEDKGYEQYF.

The V and J genes are TRBV29-1 and TRBJ1-1; D is ambiguous. The germline V gene encodes CDR1 SQVTM and CDR2 ANQGSEA. Trimming shortened V by 2 bases and J by 10 bases, and 11 bases separated the two germline ends. The CDR3 contains 11 residues. The CDR3 sequence is CSVEKLAVAFF. CDR3 coding DNA: TGCAGCGTTGAAAAGCTCGCTGTAGCTTTCTTT.

The chain recombines TRBV6-4 with TRBJ2-2; TRBD2 matches 10 bases. The V gene end was trimmed by 6 bases and the J gene end by 5 bases; junction bases not matched to a gene: 9. This CDR3 is built from 16 residues. CDR1 and CDR2 from the germline V gene are MRHNA and SNTAGT. The CDR3 sequence is CASRGPSGLATGELFF. CDR3 nucleotide sequence: TGTGCCAGCAGGGGGCCCTCGGGACTAGCGACCGGGGAGCTGTTTTTT.

This chain uses TRBV30 with TRBJ2-7, with 11 bases that match TRBD2. The CDR3 length is 13 residues. J was trimmed by 4 bases and V by 1 base; bases with no gene match: 0. The V gene's germline CDR1 is GTSNPN and CDR2 SVGIG (reference sequence). The CDR3 region is CAWSGLAGYEQYF. In nucleotides, the CDR3 is TGTGCCTGGAGTGGACTAGCGGGATACGAGCAGTACTTC.

V usage is TRBV5-1 and J usage is TRBJ2-1; D is uncertain. The CDR3 has 11 amino acids. The germline CDR1 and CDR2 sequences are SGHRS and YFSETQ. The ends were cut back, 0 bases at V and 7 bases at J, with 2 bases in the middle. This CDR3 is CASSLGNEQFF. The CDR3 DNA follows: TGCGCCAGCAGCTTGGGGAATGAGCAGTTCTTC.

The CDR3 loop is CASSLGGQSYNEQFF. CDR3 DNA: TGTGCCAGCAGCTTAGGGGGACAGTCCTACAATGAGCAGTTCTTC. This sequence joins TRBV11-2 and TRBJ2-1; 7 bases agree with TRBD1. The CDR3 runs 15 residues. The junction had 1 base not matched to a gene; V was cut back by 1 base and J by 1 base. Germline CDR1 SGHAT, CDR2 FQNNGV.

This chain connects TRBV5-4 to TRBJ1-2, with a weak D call TRBD1 (5 bases). Germline V gene sequence: CDR1 SGHNT, CDR2 YYREEE (reference sequence). CDR3 size: 16 residues. V was pared by 3 bases and J by 8 bases, with 23 bases between. The CDR3: CASSSEGTNAEVGYTF. CDR3 coding DNA: TGTGCCAGCAGCTCAGAGGGGACCAACGCGGAGGTGGGCTACACCTTC.

The count of this clone is one. The chain combines TRBV19 with TRBJ2-5; 7 nucleotides match TRBD1. This CDR3 has 14 residues. The trim removed 3 bases at V and 3 bases at J, leaving 4 bases unmatched. The germline gives CDR1 LNHDA, CDR2 SQIVND (reference sequence). CDR3 DNA: TGTGCCAGTAGTATCCCCGACAGGGAAGAGACCCAGTACTTC. Residues: CASSIPDREETQYF.

V is TRBV11-3 and J is TRBJ2-1; D assignment may be TRBD1 or TRBD2 (6 bases each). The V gene lost 8 bases and the J gene lost 3 bases, with 17 bases spanning the gap. The CDR3 is made up of 15 amino acids. CDR1 is SGHNT and CDR2 is YENEEA in the germline V gene. CDR3 coding DNA: TGTGCCAGCGCAACGGGGGCTAGCGACTACAATGAGCAGTTCTTC. Its protein is CASATGASDYNEQFF.

V is TRBV29-1 and J is TRBJ2-1; 7 bases align to TRBD2. Trimming at V came to 0 bases and at J to 10 bases, leaving 18 bases not matched to a gene. This CDR3 contains 17 residues. Germline CDR1 is SQVTM and CDR2 is ANQGSEA. CDR3 amino acids: CSVEDPWGGRELPEQFF. CDR3 DNA: TGCAGCGTTGAAGACCCGTGGGGAGGGCGGGAGTTACCCGAGCAGTTCTTC.

CDR3 sequence: CATSRGQLSQPQHF. CDR3 in DNA: TGTGCCACCAGCAGGGGACAGCTATCTCAGCCCCAGCATTTT. J is TRBJ1-5 and V is TRBV15, with 7 bases aligning to TRBD1. This CDR3 is 14 amino acids long. Germline V gene sequence: CDR1 LNHNV, CDR2 YYDKDF (reference sequence). J was trimmed by 6 bases and V by 3 bases; bases with no gene match: 5.

The chain joins TRBV18 to TRBJ2-7; the match to TRBD1 covers 8 bases. Germline loops: CDR1 KGHSH, CDR2 LQKENI. The CDR3 sequence is 14 residues long. V lost 5 bases to trimming and J lost 2 bases; unmatched junction nucleotides: 5. CDR3 sequence reads: CASSSGQGPYEQYF. The CDR3, as DNA: TGTGCCAGCTCATCCGGACAGGGCCCCTACGAGCAGTACTTC.

The rearrangement uses TRBV7-9 and TRBJ2-7; TRBD2 is a possible D gene (5 bases). CDR1 and CDR2 from the germline V gene are SEHNR and FQNEAQ (reference sequence). This CDR3 is built from 15 residues. V was pared by 2 bases and J by 0 bases, with 11 bases between. In nucleotides, the CDR3 is TGTGCCAGCAGCTTATCGGGATCCCGCTCCTACGAGCAGTACTTC. Encoded protein: CASSLSGSRSYEQYF.

The chain links TRBV19 to TRBJ1-4; D is ambiguous. This CDR3 spans 15 amino acids. Looked up from germline, CDR1 is LNHDA and CDR2 is SQIVND (reference sequence). V gave up 5 bases and J gave up 4 bases, with 14 bases separating them. The CDR3 reads CASSDHLGDNEKLFF. CDR3 sequence (DNA): TGTGCCAGTAGTGACCACTTAGGAGATAATGAAAAACTGTTTTTT.

CDR3 amino acids: CASSFGQGVDYGYTF. CDR3 coding DNA: TGTGCCAGCAGCTTTGGACAGGGGGTGGACTATGGCTACACCTTC. V and J are TRBV7-9 and TRBJ1-2, with 10 bases identical to TRBD1. Germline V gene lookup returns CDR1 SEHNR and CDR2 FQNEAQ (reference sequence). V lost 3 bases, J lost 3 bases, and 4 bases stayed unmatched. The CDR3 consists of 15 residues.

The chain links TRBV27 to TRBJ2-5, with 8 bases identical to TRBD1. CDR1 is MNHEY, CDR2 SMNVEV, per germline (reference sequence). The CDR3 has 18 amino acids. The V and J ends lost 3 bases and 2 bases, in that order; junction bases with no gene match: 14. CDR3 sequence reads: CASSFSTGGGGGQETQYF. CDR3 sequence (DNA): TGTGCCAGCAGTTTTAGTACAGGGGGAGGAGGGGGGCAAGAGACCCAGTACTTC.

The rearrangement uses TRBV27 and TRBJ1-2, with a weak D call TRBD1 (5 bases). CDR1 is MNHEY and CDR2 is SMNVEV in the germline V gene (reference sequence). V lost 3 bases and J 3 bases, leaving 11 bases between the germline ends. The CDR3 totals 14 residues. The DNA of the CDR3 is TGTGCCAGCAGTTTTCAGGGAGGGGACTATGGCTACACCTTC. Amino acid sequence: CASSFQGGDYGYTF.

The chain recombines TRBV30 with TRBJ2-3, with D tentatively TRBD1 (6 bases). V was shortened by 2 bases and J by 6 bases, with 12 bases between the two germline ends. CDR1 and CDR2 from the germline V gene are GTSNPN and SVGIG (reference sequence). The CDR3 has 13 amino acids. CDR3 amino acids: CAWSFGQMDTQYF. Written as DNA, the CDR3 is TGTGCCTGGAGTTTCGGACAGATGGATACGCAGTATTTT.

The chain has TRBV19 and TRBJ2-1; D not resolved. The CDR3 loop spans 14 amino acids. Per the germline V gene, CDR1 is LNHDA and CDR2 is SQIVND (reference sequence). V lost 3 bases and J lost 3, with 9 bases in between. CDR3 coding DNA: TGTGCCAGTAGTATGGGCGGAAACTACAATGAGCAGTTCTTC. Its protein product is CASSMGGNYNEQFF.

This sequence joins TRBV15 and TRBJ2-1; 7 bases fit TRBD1. V was clipped by 4 bases and J by 4 bases; unmatched bases: 7. The CDR3 runs 15 residues. Germline lookup yields CDR1 LNHNV and CDR2 YYDKDF (reference sequence). In nucleotides, the CDR3 is TGTGCCACCAGCACCGACAGGGAGCCTTACAATGAGCAGTTCTTC. Encoded protein: CATSTDREPYNEQFF.

The chain combines TRBV9 with TRBJ2-1; TRBD2 aligns across 7 bases. The CDR3 totals 16 residues. The junction had 10 bases not matched to a gene; V was cut back by 0 bases and J by 7 bases. The germline CDR1 and CDR2 sequences are SGDLS and YYNGEE. CDR3 nucleotide sequence: TGTGCCAGCAGCGTAGCGGGGGGAGTAATTGGGAATGAGCAGTTCTTC. It is translated as CASSVAGGVIGNEQFF.

The chain uses TRBV19 and TRBJ2-1; D possibly matches TRBD1 or TRBD2 (7 bases each). The CDR3 spans 17 residues. V was pared by 4 bases and J by 2 bases, with 18 bases between. The germline V gene has CDR1 LNHDA and CDR2 SQIVND (reference sequence). The CDR3 sequence: CASSNYQGEGPYNEQFF. The CDR3 nucleotides are TGTGCCAGTAGTAACTATCAGGGGGAGGGCCCCTACAATGAGCAGTTCTTC.